This T cell receptor (beta chain) was recorded in a study of PD-L1 blockade in urothelial cancer. Study overall: The patients had undergone anywhere from 0 to 3 prior chemotherapy regimens. Blood analyses occurred 3 weeks (second dose) and 6 weeks post treatment start.

Looked up from germline, CDR1 is MGHDK and CDR2 is SYGVNS. The V gene lost 5 bases and the J gene lost 3 bases, with 9 bases spanning the gap. The CDR3 contains 13 residues. Patients presented with locally advanced or metastatic urothelial carcinoma. This clone was counted a single time. Templates that were synthetic TCR analogs were spiked into each PCR. Method: immunoSEQ multiplex PCR; TCRdb's copy keeps in-frame clones and lacks some. The repertoire consists of about 69,000 clones, with about 89% occurring once and the leading ten covering less than 3.5%. The specimen was PBMCs, collected around atezolizumab (anti-PD-L1) treatment. The chain links TRBV25-1 to TRBJ2-3; tentatively, D is TRBD2 (6 bases). The source is a man in his 60s with urothelial cancer. As DNA, the CDR3 is TGTGCCAGCAGTCTCGGGGGAACAGATACGCAGTATTTT. It yields the protein CASSLGGTDTQYF.